In this sample, the clone carrying this T cell receptor beta chain turned up once. The sample comes from a study of blood T cell repertoires in COVID-19. The CDR3 has 13 residues. V dropped 6 bases and J dropped 4 bases, with 12 bases sitting between them. Authors' analysis steps: Amplification from reference gene primers served as the basis for estimated nucleated cell counts. Clones were read by immunoSEQ multiplex PCR, and TCRdb kept only the in-frame ones, dropping some. That table furnishes V, J and clone size, whereas the DNA furnished D and trimming. Of approximately 100,000 clones in the sample, 80% to 95% are singletons; the top ten hold 0.97%.

Material: peripheral blood. The V and J genes are TRBV12-3 or TRBV12-4 and TRBJ1-1; unclear D gene. This receptor was identified in a man between 60 and 75 years old with acute or convalescent COVID-19. This chain's CDR3 is CASSPARGTEAFF. CDR3 nucleotide sequence: TGTGCCAGCAGCCCCGCCCGAGGCACTGAAGCTTTCTTT.